This passage covers 10 T cell receptor beta chains from one sample sequenced in a study of cytomegalovirus exposure and HLA in healthy donors. Both 60 Vbeta primers and 13 Jbeta primers went into the PCR. Produced via immunoSEQ multiplex PCR; TCRdb's table is partial and in-frame only. This sample has about 200,000 clones, with 65% to 85% found just once. The sequenced sample consisted of PBMCs. These receptors came from a man aged 35 to 55 in good health and CMV-seropositive.

The chain couples TRBV15 to TRBJ2-1; 7 bases are a match to TRBD2. The J segment lost 10 bases and the V segment lost 1 base, leaving 7 bases of the junction unmatched. CDR1 LNHNV and CDR2 YYDKDF come from the germline V gene (reference sequence). The CDR3 runs 14 residues. The CDR3 sequence is CATSRGEGPREQFF. DNA of the CDR3: TGTGCCACCAGCAGAGGGGAGGGCCCTAGGGAGCAGTTCTTC.

This clone was detected only once. The chain links TRBV19 to TRBJ2-1; D perhaps matches TRBD2 (5 bases). CDR1 LNHDA and CDR2 SQIVND come from the germline V gene (reference sequence). Deletions cut 5 bases from V and 0 bases from J, with 11 bases between. This CDR3 region has 15 residues. In DNA form, the CDR3 reads TGTGCCAGTAGTCCGGGGTGGCACTCCTACAATGAGCAGTTCTTC. Its translation: CASSPGWHSYNEQFF.

This sequence joins TRBV13 and TRBJ1-2, with D possibly matching TRBD1 (6 bases). The V end was cut by 5 bases, the J end by 4 bases, with 14 bases between. Per the germline V gene, CDR1 is PRHDT and CDR2 is FYEKMQ (reference sequence). The CDR3 is 14 residues long. The CDR3 loop reads CASSTRSGVYGYTF. The CDR3 DNA follows: TGTGCCAGCAGCACAAGATCAGGGGTCTATGGCTACACCTTC. Full variable domain (missing parts from reference TRBV13 and TRBJ1-2): AAGVIQSPRHLIKEKRETATLKCYPIPRHDTVYWYQQGPGQDPQFLISFYEKMQSDKGSIPDRFSAQQFSDYHSELNMSSLELGDSALYFCASSTRSGVYGYTFGSGTRLTVV.

CDR3 DNA: TGTGCCAGCAGTTCCCCGGAGAAGGATACGCAGTATTTT. Its protein product is CASSSPEKDTQYF. The V call is TRBV6-1, the J call TRBJ2-3; D is unclear. In germline, CDR1 is MNHNS, CDR2 SASEGT. V was pared by 5 bases and J by 6 bases, with 12 bases between. This CDR3 has 13 amino acids.

The chain combines TRBV27 with TRBJ2-3, with 7 nucleotides matching TRBD2. Losses at the gene ends were 6 bases for V and 1 base for J; bases not matched to a gene: 7. The CDR3 extends over 15 amino acids. The germline V gene has CDR1 MNHEY and CDR2 SMNVEV (reference sequence). The CDR3 nucleotides read TGTGCCAGCAGCCGGACTAGTACGGGCACAGATACGCAGTATTTT. This codes for CASSRTSTGTDTQYF.

The V and J genes are TRBV21-1 and TRBJ2-3; TRBD2 was called by the table and not checked on the DNA. TRBV21-1 is noted as a pseudogene. The CDR3 is made up of 15 amino acids. The CDR3 DNA follows: TGTGCCAGTCACTATGGACTAGCGGGAGGAGATACGCAGTATTTT. It specifies CASHYGLAGGDTQYF.

The rearrangement uses TRBV5-1 and TRBJ2-1, with 11 nucleotides matching TRBD1. Looked up from germline, CDR1 is SGHRS and CDR2 is YFSETQ. This CDR3 region has 14 residues. The V segment lost 6 bases and the J segment 3 bases; nucleotides outside the gene matches: 2. This CDR3 reads CASTGTGGYNEQFF. The CDR3 coding sequence is TGCGCCAGCACCGGGACAGGGGGCTACAATGAGCAGTTCTTC.

The CDR3 spells CASSQKTEQETQYF. The CDR3 coding sequence is TGTGCCAGCAGCCAAAAGACAGAACAAGAGACCCAGTACTTC. The chain combines TRBV14 with TRBJ2-5; D may be TRBD1 (5 bases). This CDR3 has 14 residues. In germline, CDR1 is SGHDN, CDR2 FVKESK. V shed 2 bases and J shed 2 bases, with 9 bases lying between them.

The chain combines TRBV5-6 with TRBJ2-7, with 11 nucleotides matching TRBD2. V lost 2 bases, J lost 4 bases, and 5 bases stayed unmatched. This CDR3 is built from 15 residues. In germline, CDR1 is SGHDT, CDR2 YYEEEE. The CDR3 loop reads CASSLLAGGKYEQYF. CDR3 sequence (DNA): TGTGCCAGCAGCTTATTAGCGGGAGGGAAGTACGAGCAGTACTTC. Full variable domain (missing parts from reference TRBV5-6 and TRBJ2-7): DAGVTQSPTHLIKTRGQQVTLRCSPKSGHDTVSWYQQALGQGPQFIFQYYEEEERQRGNFPDRFSGHQFPNYSSELNVNALLLGDSALYLCASSLLAGGKYEQYFGPGTRLTVT.

Points on this clone: The sample contains more than one DNA sequence encoding this CDR3. The chain carries TRBV5-1 and TRBJ1-4, with TRBD1 matching 8 bases. This CDR3 is 14 amino acids long. V shed 0 bases, J shed 5 bases, and the junction held 0 bases outside the gene matches. Germline loops: CDR1 SGHRS, CDR2 YFSETQ. CDR3 sequence: CASSLGTGNEKLFF. CDR3 bases: TGCGCCAGCAGCTTGGGGACAGGGAATGAAAAACTGTTTTTT.